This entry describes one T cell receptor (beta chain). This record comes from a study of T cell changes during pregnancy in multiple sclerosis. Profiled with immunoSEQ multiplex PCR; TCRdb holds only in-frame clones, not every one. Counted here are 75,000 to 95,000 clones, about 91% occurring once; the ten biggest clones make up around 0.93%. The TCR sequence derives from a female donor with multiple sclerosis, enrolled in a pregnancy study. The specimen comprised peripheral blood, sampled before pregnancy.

CDR3 amino acids: CASSGGRGLEAFF. In DNA, the CDR3 is TGTGCCAGCAGTGGGGGCCGGGGACTTGAAGCTTTCTTT. V is TRBV2 and J is TRBJ1-1, with D possibly matching TRBD1 (5 bases). The CDR3 is 13 residues long. Germline CDR1 SNHLY, CDR2 FYNNEI. V lost 4 bases to trimming and J lost 7 bases, with 13 bases between them.